This T cell receptor (beta chain) is from a study of T-cell reconstitution after alpha-beta-depleted transplantation in children. Overall study results and limits: Reportedly, only several hundred clones from non-depleted graft cells drove alpha-beta T-cell counts at about two months. Some patients showed high day-60 TCRbeta diversity, which derived from surviving recipient T cells and thymic progenitors. By one year post-transplant, T-cell counts and diversity largely arose from T cells that were newly produced.

During its preparation, the TCRbeta library received unique molecular identifiers. Using its own MiXCR run on the PCR reads, TCRdb lists one record per CDR3 protein. Of about 290,000 distinct CDR3 sequences listed, 7.5% to 9% are singletons. This clonotype has a count of ten or more. Antigen specificity is unknown. The sequence was collected from a female patient between 2 and 10 years old who had a stem cell transplant for Fanconi anemia, so the T cells may come from the graft donor. Sequencing used peripheral blood, obtained 360 days after TCRalphabeta/CD19-depleted stem cell transplant.

CDR3 DNA: TGTGCCAGCAGTCGGGACACCACGAACACCGGGGAGCTGTTTTTT. It is translated as CASSRDTTNTGELFF. J is TRBJ2-2 and V is TRBV12-3 or TRBV12-4; a possible D gene is TRBD1 (6 bases). V was pared by 5 bases and J by 0 bases, with 10 bases between. CDR3 size: 15 residues.